The rows below give T cell receptor beta chains drawn from one sample of a study of cytomegalovirus exposure and HLA in healthy donors. Clones were sequenced by immunoSEQ multiplex PCR, and TCRdb holds only the in-frame ones, with some missing. The sample records about 130,000 clones, just under 85% being singletons. Sequencing was done on a sample of PBMCs. The receptors shown here come from a man aged 30 to 45 in good health and CMV-seropositive. Both conserved end residues are part of each CDR3.

CDR3 protein | J gene | V gene
CASSVVGGGGTGDEQFF | TRBJ2-1 | TRBV5-1
CASSWGQGAVPGELFF | TRBJ2-2 | TRBV5-4
CASTSSGGYDGYTF | TRBJ1-2 | TRBV6-5
CASSGVEGYEQYF | TRBJ2-7 | TRBV7-9
CASSLQGGGSEQYF | TRBJ2-7 | TRBV7-3
CASSTDWAPYNEQFF | TRBJ2-1 | TRBV19
CASSPWVVEYGYTF | TRBJ1-2 | TRBV18
CASSSRTGGYNEQFF | TRBJ2-1 | TRBV7-6
CASSGSGTGAKLSGYTF | TRBJ1-2 | TRBV18
CSAGFQETQYF | TRBJ2-5 | TRBV29-1
CASSLAGMEETQYF | TRBJ2-5 | TRBV5-1
CASSVPRDTANTGELFF | TRBJ2-2 | TRBV9
CASSGGGGAYEQYF | TRBJ2-7 | TRBV9
CASSEESQPQHF | TRBJ1-5 | TRBV25-1
CASSSRLNTEAFF | TRBJ1-1 | TRBV4-3
CASRQQGGNTEAFF | TRBJ1-1 | TRBV27
CASSPRGQTNSPLHF | TRBJ1-6 | TRBV7-2
CASSLAQREGIYEQYF | TRBJ2-7 | TRBV5-1
CASSYSSGGVGEAFF | TRBJ1-1 | TRBV6-5
CATKAGQGGGYTF | TRBJ1-2 | TRBV19
CASSRSGQGYGYTF | TRBJ1-2 | TRBV27
CASSYSLAGGIYEQYF | TRBJ2-7 | TRBV6-7
CASSRAASYNEQFF | TRBJ2-1 | TRBV6-5
CASRRNKGDTGELFF | TRBJ2-2 | TRBV7-8
CASSSNTGLETQYF | TRBJ2-5 | TRBV7-9
CASSESGLAGGLYNEQFF | TRBJ2-1 | TRBV2
CSVGFQGELFF | TRBJ2-2 | TRBV29-1
CATTTKGEETQYF | TRBJ2-5 | TRBV7-9
CASSGVVGGAGEQFF | TRBJ2-1 | TRBV27
CARSGRVGTSGRGPDTQYF | TRBJ2-3 | TRBV5-3
CASSDQGSTEAFF | TRBJ1-1 | TRBV2
CASSLTSGKILVQYF | TRBJ2-7 | TRBV5-4
CASSAGSYGYTF | TRBJ1-2 | TRBV9
CASSPGYGGELFF | TRBJ2-2 | TRBV7-7
CASSGSGTSGNEQFF | TRBJ2-1 | TRBV9
CASSLGQGQPTYGYTF | TRBJ1-2 | TRBV5-1
CASSSPGGTGELFF | TRBJ2-2 | TRBV7-9
CAWSGQTEQYF | TRBJ2-7 | TRBV30
CASSLEGHTEAFF | TRBJ1-1 | TRBV5-1
CASSPQGTTSAHEQFF | TRBJ2-1 | TRBV18
CASSSPGQGSDQPQHF | TRBJ1-5 | TRBV7-2
CASSHPPGTGDSRGYTF | TRBJ1-2 | TRBV5-4
CASALSGGATAQYF | TRBJ2-3 | TRBV11-3
CASSSNRVNEQFF | TRBJ2-1 | TRBV7-9
CASSSWDTGGGYEQYF | TRBJ2-7 | TRBV7-9
CSATEGDEKLFF | TRBJ1-4 | TRBV29-1
CASSFLDWDTDTQYF | TRBJ2-3 | TRBV11-2
CASSLGGRLGQGLYEQYF | TRBJ2-7 | TRBV5-1
CASSLGTGNAHSYYEQYF | TRBJ2-7 | TRBV7-6
CASSWDRDYEQYF | TRBJ2-7 | TRBV5-6
CAIPSTRSSGANVLTF | TRBJ2-6 | TRBV2
CASSARLADYEQYF | TRBJ2-7 | TRBV7-9
CASSTGITNEKLFF | TRBJ1-4 | TRBV9